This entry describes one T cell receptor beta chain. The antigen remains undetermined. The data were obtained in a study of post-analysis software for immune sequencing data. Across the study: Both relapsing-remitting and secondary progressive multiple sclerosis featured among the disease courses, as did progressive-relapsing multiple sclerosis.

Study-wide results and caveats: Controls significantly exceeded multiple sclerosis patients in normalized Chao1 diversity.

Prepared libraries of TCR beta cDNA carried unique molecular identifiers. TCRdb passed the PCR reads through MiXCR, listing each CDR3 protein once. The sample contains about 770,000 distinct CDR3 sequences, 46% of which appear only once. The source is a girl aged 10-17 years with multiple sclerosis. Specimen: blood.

CDR3 protein: CSVPGTYPYEQYF. DNA of the CDR3: TGCAGCGTTCCCGGGACTTACCCCTACGAGCAGTACTTC. The rearrangement uses TRBV29-1 and TRBJ2-7; D possibly corresponds to TRBD2 (6 bases). Germline CDR1 reads SQVTM; CDR2 reads ANQGSEA. This CDR3 contains 13 residues. V dropped 5 bases and J dropped 2 bases, with 13 bases sitting between them.